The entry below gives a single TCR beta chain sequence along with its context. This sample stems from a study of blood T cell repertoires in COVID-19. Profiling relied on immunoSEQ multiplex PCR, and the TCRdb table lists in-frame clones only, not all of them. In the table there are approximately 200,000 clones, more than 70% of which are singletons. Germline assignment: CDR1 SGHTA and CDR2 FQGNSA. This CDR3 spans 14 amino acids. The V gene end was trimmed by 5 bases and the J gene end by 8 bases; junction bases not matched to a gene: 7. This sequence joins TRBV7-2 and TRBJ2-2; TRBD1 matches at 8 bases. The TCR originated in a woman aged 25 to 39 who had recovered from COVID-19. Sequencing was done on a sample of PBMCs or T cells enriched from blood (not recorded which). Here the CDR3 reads CASSGGQGRGELFF. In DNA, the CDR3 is TGTGCCAGCAGCGGAGGACAGGGACGGGGGGAGCTGTTTTTT.